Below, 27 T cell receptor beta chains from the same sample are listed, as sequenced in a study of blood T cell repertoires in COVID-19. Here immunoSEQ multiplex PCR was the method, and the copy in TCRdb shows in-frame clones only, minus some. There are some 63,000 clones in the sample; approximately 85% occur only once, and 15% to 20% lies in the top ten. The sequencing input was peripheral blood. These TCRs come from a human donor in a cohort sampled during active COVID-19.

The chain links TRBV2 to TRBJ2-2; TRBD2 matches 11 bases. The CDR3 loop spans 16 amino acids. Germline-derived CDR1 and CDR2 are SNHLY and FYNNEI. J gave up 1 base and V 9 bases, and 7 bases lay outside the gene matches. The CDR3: CAREPLAGGNTGELFF. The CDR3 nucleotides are TGTGCCAGAGAGCCCCTAGCGGGGGGGAACACCGGGGAGCTGTTTTTT.

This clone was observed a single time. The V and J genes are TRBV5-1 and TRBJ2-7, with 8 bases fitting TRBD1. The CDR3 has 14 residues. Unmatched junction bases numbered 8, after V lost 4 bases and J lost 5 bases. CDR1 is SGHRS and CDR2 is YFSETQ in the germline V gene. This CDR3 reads CASSQQGAVDEQYF. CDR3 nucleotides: TGCGCCAGCAGCCAGCAGGGGGCGGTAGACGAGCAGTACTTC.

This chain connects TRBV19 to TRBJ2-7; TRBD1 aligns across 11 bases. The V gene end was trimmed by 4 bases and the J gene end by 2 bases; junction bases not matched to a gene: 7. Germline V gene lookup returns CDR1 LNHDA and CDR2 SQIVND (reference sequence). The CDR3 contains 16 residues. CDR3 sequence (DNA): TGTGCCAGTAGTACCCACACGGGACAGGGGGCCTACGAGCAGTACTTC. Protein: CASSTHTGQGAYEQYF.

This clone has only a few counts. The CDR3 DNA follows: TGTGCCAGCAGTGTATCAGGGGGCGATCAGCCCCAGCATTTT. Its translation: CASSVSGGDQPQHF. The rearrangement links TRBV2 to TRBJ1-5, with 8 bases fitting TRBD1. The junction had 4 bases not matched to a gene; V was cut back by 4 bases and J by 5 bases. The CDR3 has 14 amino acids. Per germline, CDR1 SNHLY and CDR2 FYNNEI.

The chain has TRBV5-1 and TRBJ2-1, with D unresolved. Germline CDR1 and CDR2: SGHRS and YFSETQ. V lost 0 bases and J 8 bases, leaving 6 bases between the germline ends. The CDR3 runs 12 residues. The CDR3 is CASSLGSDEQFF. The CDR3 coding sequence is TGCGCCAGCAGCTTGGGTAGTGATGAGCAGTTCTTC.

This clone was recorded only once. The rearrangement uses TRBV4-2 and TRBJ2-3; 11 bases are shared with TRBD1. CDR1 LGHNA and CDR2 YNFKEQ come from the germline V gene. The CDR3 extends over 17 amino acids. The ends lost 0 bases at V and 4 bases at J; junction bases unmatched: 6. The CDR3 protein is CASSQDFRTGGADTQYF. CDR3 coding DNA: TGTGCCAGCAGCCAAGATTTCCGGACAGGGGGCGCAGATACGCAGTATTTT.

The CDR3 coding sequence is TGTGCCAGCAGCACCGCAGGAGCCAACGTCCTGACTTTC. Translated: CASSTAGANVLTF. The chain carries TRBV7-9 and TRBJ2-6; D gene uncertain. Trimming shortened V by 5 bases and J by 7 bases, and 9 bases separated the two germline ends. Germline V CDR1 and CDR2: SEHNR, FQNEAQ (reference sequence). This CDR3 is built from 13 residues.

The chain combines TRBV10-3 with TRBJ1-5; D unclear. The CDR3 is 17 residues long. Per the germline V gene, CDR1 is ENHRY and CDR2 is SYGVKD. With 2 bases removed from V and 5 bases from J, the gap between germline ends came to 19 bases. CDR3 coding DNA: TGTGCCATCAGTGAGGGGTCGCCAGGCCGATCGGATCAGCCCCAGCATTTT. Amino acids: CAISEGSPGRSDQPQHF.

CDR3 in amino acids: CASSQTLGLAGASSGANVLTF. The CDR3 DNA sequence: TGCGCCAGCAGCCAAACTCTAGGACTAGCGGGGGCGAGCTCTGGGGCCAACGTCCTGACTTTC. The chain joins TRBV4-3 to TRBJ2-6; 13 bases match TRBD2. The CDR3 has 21 amino acids. The J segment lost 0 bases and the V segment lost 2 bases, leaving 10 bases of the junction unmatched. Germline V gives CDR1 LGHNA, CDR2 YSLEER.

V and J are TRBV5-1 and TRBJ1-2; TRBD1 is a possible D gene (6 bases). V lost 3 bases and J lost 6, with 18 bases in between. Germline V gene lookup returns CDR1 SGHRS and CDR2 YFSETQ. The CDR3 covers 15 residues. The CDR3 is CASSSTWRGPNGYTF. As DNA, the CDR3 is TGCGCCAGCAGCTCGACCTGGCGGGGGCCCAATGGCTACACCTTC.

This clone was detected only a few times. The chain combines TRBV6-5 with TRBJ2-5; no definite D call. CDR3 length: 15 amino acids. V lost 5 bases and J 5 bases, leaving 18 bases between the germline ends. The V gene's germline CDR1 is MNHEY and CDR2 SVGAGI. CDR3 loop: CASSNRPPPGETQYF. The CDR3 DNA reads TGTGCCAGCAGTAACCGGCCGCCGCCGGGTGAGACCCAGTACTTC.

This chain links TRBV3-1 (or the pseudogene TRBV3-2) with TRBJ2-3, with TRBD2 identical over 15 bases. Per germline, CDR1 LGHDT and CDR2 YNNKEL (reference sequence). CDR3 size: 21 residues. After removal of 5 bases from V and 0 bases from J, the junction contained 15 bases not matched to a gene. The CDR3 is CASSFPTGLAGGRGSTDTQYF. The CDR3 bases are TGTGCCAGCAGCTTCCCTACCGGACTAGCGGGGGGGCGGGGTAGCACAGATACGCAGTATTTT.

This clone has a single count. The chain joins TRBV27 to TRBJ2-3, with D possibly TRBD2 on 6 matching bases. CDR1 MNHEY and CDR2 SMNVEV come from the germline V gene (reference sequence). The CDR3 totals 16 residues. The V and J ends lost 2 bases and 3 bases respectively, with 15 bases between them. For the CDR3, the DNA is TGTGCCAGCAGTTTAAACAGACTAGAATTGACAGATACGCAGTATTTT. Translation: CASSLNRLELTDTQYF.

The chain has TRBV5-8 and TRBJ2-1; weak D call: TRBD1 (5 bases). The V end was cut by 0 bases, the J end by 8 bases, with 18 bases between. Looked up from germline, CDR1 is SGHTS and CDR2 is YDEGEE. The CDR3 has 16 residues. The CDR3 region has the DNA TGTGCCAGCAGCTTGGCGCCCTGGGGCTCAGGGTATGAGCAGTTCTTC. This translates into CASSLAPWGSGYEQFF.

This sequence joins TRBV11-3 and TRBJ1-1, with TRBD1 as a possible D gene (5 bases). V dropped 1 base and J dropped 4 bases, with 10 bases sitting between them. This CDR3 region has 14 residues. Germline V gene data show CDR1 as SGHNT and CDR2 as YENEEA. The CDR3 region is CASSLAGLGTEAFF. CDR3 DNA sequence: TGTGCCAGCAGCTTAGCAGGGCTGGGCACTGAAGCTTTCTTT.

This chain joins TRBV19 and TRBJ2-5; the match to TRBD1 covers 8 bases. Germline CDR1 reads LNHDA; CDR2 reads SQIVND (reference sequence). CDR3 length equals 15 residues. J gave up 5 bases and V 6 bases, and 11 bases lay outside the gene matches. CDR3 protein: CASSPSRQGSETQYF. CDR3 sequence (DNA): TGTGCCAGTAGCCCATCTCGACAGGGGAGTGAGACCCAGTACTTC.

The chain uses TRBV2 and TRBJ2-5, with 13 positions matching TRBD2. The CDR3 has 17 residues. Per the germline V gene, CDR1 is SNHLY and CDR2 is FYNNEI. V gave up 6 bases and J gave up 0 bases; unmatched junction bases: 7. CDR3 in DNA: TGTGCCAGCAGGCGACTAGCGGGGGGCCGGTACCAAGAGACCCAGTACTTC. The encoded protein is CASRRLAGGRYQETQYF. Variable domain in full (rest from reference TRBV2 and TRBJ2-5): EPEVTQTPSHQVTQMGQEVILRCVPISNHLYFYWYRQILGQKVEFLVSFYNNEISEKSEIFDDQFSVERPDGSNFTLKIRSTKLEDSAMYFCASRRLAGGRYQETQYFGPGTRLLVL.

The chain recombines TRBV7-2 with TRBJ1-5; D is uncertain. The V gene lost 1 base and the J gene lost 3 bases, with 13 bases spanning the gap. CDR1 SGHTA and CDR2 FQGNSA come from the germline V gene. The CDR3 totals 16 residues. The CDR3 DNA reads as TGTGCCAGCAGCTTAGTTACCGGGAGGAACAATCAGCCCCAGCATTTT. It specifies CASSLVTGRNNQPQHF.

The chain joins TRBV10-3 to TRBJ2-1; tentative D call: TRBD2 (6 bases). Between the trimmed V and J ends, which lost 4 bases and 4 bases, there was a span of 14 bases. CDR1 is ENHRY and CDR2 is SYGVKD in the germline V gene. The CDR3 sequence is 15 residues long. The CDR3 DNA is TGTGCCATCAGTGGGGGGGAAAGGGGTTACAATGAGCAGTTCTTC. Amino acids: CAISGGERGYNEQFF.

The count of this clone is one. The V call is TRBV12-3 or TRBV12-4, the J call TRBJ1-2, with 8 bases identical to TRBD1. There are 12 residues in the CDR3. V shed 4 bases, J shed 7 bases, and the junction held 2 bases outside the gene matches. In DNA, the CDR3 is TGTGCCAGCAGTTCACAGGGGGTTGGCTACACCTTC. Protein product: CASSSQGVGYTF.

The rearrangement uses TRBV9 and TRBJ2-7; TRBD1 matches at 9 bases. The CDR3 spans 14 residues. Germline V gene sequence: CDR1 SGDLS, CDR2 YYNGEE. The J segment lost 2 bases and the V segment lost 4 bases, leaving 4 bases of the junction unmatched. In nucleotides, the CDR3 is TGTGCCAGCAGCAACACAGGGGGCGCCTACGAGCAGTACTTC. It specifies CASSNTGGAYEQYF.

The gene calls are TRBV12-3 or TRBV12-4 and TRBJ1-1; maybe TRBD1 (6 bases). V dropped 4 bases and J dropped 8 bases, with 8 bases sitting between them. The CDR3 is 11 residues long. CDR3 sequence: CASSWTEEAFF. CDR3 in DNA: TGTGCCAGCAGTTGGACAGAGGAAGCTTTCTTT.

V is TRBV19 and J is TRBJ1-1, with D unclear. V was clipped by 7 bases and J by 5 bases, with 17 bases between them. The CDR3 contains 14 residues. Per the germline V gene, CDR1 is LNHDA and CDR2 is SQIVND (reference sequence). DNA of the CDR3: TGTGCCAGTAATTACCGGACTGCGGGGACTGAAGCTTTCTTT. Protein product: CASNYRTAGTEAFF.

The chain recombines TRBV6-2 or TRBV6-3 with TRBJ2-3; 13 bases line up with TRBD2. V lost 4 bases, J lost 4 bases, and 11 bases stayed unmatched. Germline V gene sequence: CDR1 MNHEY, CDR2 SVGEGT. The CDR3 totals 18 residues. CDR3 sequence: CASSFPRRLAGGPDTQYF. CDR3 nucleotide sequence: TGTGCCAGCAGTTTCCCCCGCAGACTAGCGGGGGGCCCAGATACGCAGTATTTT.

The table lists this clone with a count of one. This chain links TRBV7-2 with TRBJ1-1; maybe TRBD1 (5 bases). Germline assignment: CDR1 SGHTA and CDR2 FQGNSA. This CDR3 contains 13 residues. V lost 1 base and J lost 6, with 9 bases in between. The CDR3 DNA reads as TGTGCCAGCAGCTTAGACGGGGGAGCTGAAGCTTTCTTT. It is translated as CASSLDGGAEAFF.

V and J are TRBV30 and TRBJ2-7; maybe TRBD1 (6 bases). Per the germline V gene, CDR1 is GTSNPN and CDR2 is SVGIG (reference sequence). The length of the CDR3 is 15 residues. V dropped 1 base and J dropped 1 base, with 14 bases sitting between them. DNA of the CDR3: TGTGCCTGGAGTGGGCTCCGAACAGGGTCCTACGAGCAGTACTTC. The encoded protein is CAWSGLRTGSYEQYF.

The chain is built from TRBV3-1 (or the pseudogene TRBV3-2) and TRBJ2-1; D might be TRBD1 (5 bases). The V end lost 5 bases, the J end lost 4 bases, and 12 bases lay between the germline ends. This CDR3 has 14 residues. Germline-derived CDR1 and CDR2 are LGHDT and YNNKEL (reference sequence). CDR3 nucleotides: TGTGCCAGCAGCTCTCTAGGGGTATACAATGAGCAGTTCTTC. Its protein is CASSSLGVYNEQFF.